This is a list of T cell receptor beta chains from one sample in a study of technical replicates of blood from several donors. Assay used: immunoSEQ multiplex PCR; TCRdb lists only in-frame clones, some missing. The sample has 70,000 to 95,000 clones, about 91% seen once. The specimen was T cells isolated from PBMCs. The source of these receptors is a human donor in good health. Some clones in this sample may be carry-over from other donors' samples. Both conserved end residues are part of each CDR3. The D gene is left open where the match is weak. Rows may omit the clone size; those that give it use once, few, many or a size class.

v_call	d_call	j_call	clone_size	cdr3_nt	cdr3_aa
TRBV7-3	TRBD2	TRBJ2-2	once	TGTGCCAGCAGCTTAATATGGGGGGGTACCGGGGAGCTGTTTTTT	CASSLIWGGTGELFF
TRBV27	-	TRBJ2-2	-	TGTGCCAGCAGTTTATCGTTCAGAGGCAACGGGGAGCTGTTTTTT	CASSLSFRGNGELFF
TRBV25-1	TRBD1	TRBJ1-2	-	TGTGCCAGCAGTGACCTCGCGGGACAGGGGATAAACTTC	CASSDLAGQGINF
TRBV6-6	TRBD1	TRBJ1-1	-	TGTGCCAGCAGTTGGGACAGGGGGTGGACTGAAGCTTTCTTT	CASSWDRGWTEAFF
TRBV13	TRBD1	TRBJ1-1	-	TGTGCCAGCACCCTATGGACAGGACTCATGAACACTGAAGCTTTCTTT	CASTLWTGLMNTEAFF
TRBV4-1	TRBD2	TRBJ2-7	few	TGCGCCAGCAGCCAGCCGGGACTAGCCTACGAGCAGTACTTC	CASSQPGLAYEQYF
TRBV7-9	-	TRBJ1-4	-	TGTGCCAGCAGCTTTTTATCTGCAACTAATGAAAAACTGTTTTTT	CASSFLSATNEKLFF
TRBV4-1	-	TRBJ1-1	-	TGCGCCAGCAGCCAATGGGGAGGGCTCGGGGTCACTGAAGCTTTCTTT	CASSQWGGLGVTEAFF
TRBV5-1	-	TRBJ2-1	once	TGCGCCAGCAGCTCACAGGGCCACAATGAGCAGTTCTTC	CASSSQGHNEQFF
TRBV10-3	-	TRBJ2-1	-	TGTGCCATCAGTGAAGGCGGTAGCGACAATGAGCAGTTCTTC	CAISEGGSDNEQFF
TRBV18	-	TRBJ1-1	-	TGTGCCAGCTCACCAGGGAGTGCTTTCTTT	CASSPGSAFF
TRBV27	TRBD1	TRBJ1-5	-	TGTGCCAGCGGGACAGGATTCAATCAGCCCCAGCATTTT	CASGTGFNQPQHF
TRBV10-3	TRBD2	TRBJ2-2	-	TGTGCCATCAGTGGCGGGGAGGGCACCGGGGAGCTGTTTTTT	CAISGGEGTGELFF
TRBV7-9	TRBD2	TRBJ2-3	-	TGTGCCAGCAGCTTAGGACTAGCGGGAGCAGATACGCAGTATTTT	CASSLGLAGADTQYF
TRBV5-1	TRBD1	TRBJ1-2	-	TGCGCCAGCAGCTTCGGACAGGGGAGCTATGGCTACACCTTC	CASSFGQGSYGYTF
TRBV25-1	TRBD1	TRBJ1-6	-	TGTGCCAGCAGTGCAGCCGGGACAGGGGTGAATCACCTCCACTTT	CASSAAGTGVNHLHF
TRBV18	TRBD2	TRBJ2-7	-	TGTGCCAGCTCACTAGGACTAGCGGGAGGGATAACCTACGAGCAGTACTTC	CASSLGLAGGITYEQYF
TRBV11-3	-	TRBJ1-1	-	TGTGCCAGCAGCCGCAAGACAGATCACACTGAAGCTTTCTTT	CASSRKTDHTEAFF
TRBV6-5	-	TRBJ1-5	-	TGTGCCAGCAGAGACCTGGGCCCTAGCAATCAGCCCCAGCATTTT	CASRDLGPSNQPQHF
TRBV16	TRBD1	TRBJ1-2	few	TGTGCCAGCACCGCAGGGGGCTCCTATGGCTACACCTTC	CASTAGGSYGYTF
TRBV7-9	-	TRBJ2-2	few	TGTGCCAGCAGCCCACCTGTTAGTCCGGGGGAGCTGTTTTTT	CASSPPVSPGELFF
TRBV4-1	-	TRBJ2-1	-	TGCGCCAGCAGCCCGGGAGTCTACAATGAGCAGTTCTTC	CASSPGVYNEQFF
TRBV13	TRBD2	TRBJ2-7	-	TGTGCCAGCAGCCCTGGACTAGCGGGAACCTACGAGCAGTACTTC	CASSPGLAGTYEQYF
TRBV9	-	TRBJ2-2	-	TGTGCCAGCAGCGTAGGGTCTGACGGGGATACCGGGGAGCTGTTTTTT	CASSVGSDGDTGELFF
TRBV7-6	TRBD2	TRBJ2-3	-	TGTGCCAGCAGCTTTTTACTAGCGGGAGGAACAGATACGCAGTATTTT	CASSFLLAGGTDTQYF
TRBV28	TRBD1	TRBJ2-1	-	TGTGCCAGCAGTTTGGACAGGAACTACAATGAGCAGTTCTTC	CASSLDRNYNEQFF
TRBV5-4	-	TRBJ2-3	-	TGTGCCAGCAGCCTTCGCCCGAGAGGGTATTCTAGCACAGATACGCAGTATTTT	CASSLRPRGYSSTDTQYF
TRBV5-1	TRBD1	TRBJ2-7	-	TGCGCCAGCAGCCTGGGACAGATCTACGAGCAGTACTTC	CASSLGQIYEQYF
TRBV4-1	TRBD1	TRBJ1-2	-	TGCGCCAGCAGCCAAGAGGTTATCGACAGGGCCCTCTATGGCTACACCTTC	CASSQEVIDRALYGYTF
TRBV4-2	-	TRBJ2-7	once	TGTGCCAGCAGCCAAGATTGGGACTCCTACGAGCAGTACTTC	CASSQDWDSYEQYF
TRBV5-8	-	TRBJ2-2	-	TGTGCCAGCAGCTTGTGGACACCGAACACCGGGGAGCTGTTTTTT	CASSLWTPNTGELFF
TRBV7-2	TRBD1	TRBJ1-1	-	TGTGCCAGCAGCTTAACAGGGGGCGCTGAAGCTTTCTTT	CASSLTGGAEAFF
TRBV4-2	-	TRBJ2-1	-	TGTGCCAGCAGCCAAGAAGAGGGAAACCTCTACAATGAGCAGTTCTTC	CASSQEEGNLYNEQFF
TRBV25-1	-	TRBJ2-7	once	TGTGCCAGCAGGGAGACAGCAGCCTACGAGCAGTACTTC	CASRETAAYEQYF
TRBV5-4	TRBD2	TRBJ2-4	-	TGTGCCAGCAGTCTAGCGGGAGGGCCAGGGGCCAAAAACATTCAGTACTTC	CASSLAGGPGAKNIQYF
TRBV15	-	TRBJ1-1	-	TGTGCCACCAGGATGACAGTGGACACTGAAGCTTTCTTT	CATRMTVDTEAFF
TRBV4-1	TRBD2	TRBJ2-1	-	TGCGCCAGCAGCTTACGACTAGCGGGAGGGCGTGACTTTGAGCAGTTCTTC	CASSLRLAGGRDFEQFF
TRBV5-6	-	TRBJ2-2	-	TGTGCCAGCAGCCGCCTTTGGTCAGACACCGGGGAGCTGTTTTTT	CASSRLWSDTGELFF
TRBV27	TRBD2	TRBJ2-1	-	TGTGCCAGCAGTAGTAGCGGGAGGGAATACAATGAGCAGTTCTTC	CASSSSGREYNEQFF
TRBV6-1	-	TRBJ2-7	-	TGTGCCAGCAGTGAGGTGTTAGCCCACGAGCAGTACTTC	CASSEVLAHEQYF
TRBV10-3	TRBD2	TRBJ2-5	once	TGTGCCATCAGTGAGTCAGCGGGAGACGAGACCCAGTACTTC	CAISESAGDETQYF
TRBV5-6	TRBD2	TRBJ2-7	-	TGTGCCAGCAGCTTCGGGACTAGGGATTACGGGCAGTACTTC	CASSFGTRDYGQYF
TRBV4-3	TRBD2	TRBJ2-1	-	TGCGCCAGCAGCCGAATTGTAGCGGGAGAGTACTACAATGAGCAGTTCTTC	CASSRIVAGEYYNEQFF
TRBV19	-	TRBJ1-2	-	TGTGCCAGTATGGCGGACTATGGCTACACCTTC	CASMADYGYTF
TRBV28	-	TRBJ2-1	-	TGTGCCAGCAGTTTGTTAGGGGGAGAGGTCCGATACAATGAGCAGTTCTTC	CASSLLGGEVRYNEQFF